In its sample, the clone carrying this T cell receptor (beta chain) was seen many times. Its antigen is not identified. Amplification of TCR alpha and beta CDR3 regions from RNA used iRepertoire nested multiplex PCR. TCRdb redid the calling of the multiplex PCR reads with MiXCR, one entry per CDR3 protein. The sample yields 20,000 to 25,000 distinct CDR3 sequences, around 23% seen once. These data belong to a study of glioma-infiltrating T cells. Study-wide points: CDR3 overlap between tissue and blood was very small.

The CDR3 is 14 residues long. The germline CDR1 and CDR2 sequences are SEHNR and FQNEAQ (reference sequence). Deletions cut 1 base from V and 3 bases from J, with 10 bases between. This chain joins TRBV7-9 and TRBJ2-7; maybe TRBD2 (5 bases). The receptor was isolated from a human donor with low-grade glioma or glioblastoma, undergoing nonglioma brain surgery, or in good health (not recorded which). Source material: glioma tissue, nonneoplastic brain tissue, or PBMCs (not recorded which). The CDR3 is CASSLGLNNYEQYF. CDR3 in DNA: TGTGCCAGCAGCTTAGGACTAAACAACTACGAGCAGTACTTC.